Sequencing of this T cell receptor beta chain was carried out in a study of chemoradiotherapy in HPV16-positive cancers. Repertoires were generated with immunoSEQ multiplex PCR, while TCRdb's copy carries only in-frame clones and drops some. Of some 30,000 clones in the sample, about 88% were seen once. This CDR3 has 13 residues. Trimming took 4 bases from V and 5 from J, leaving 11 bases between them. Germline V gene sequence: CDR1 LNHDA, CDR2 SQIVND (reference sequence). The starting material was blood, obtained from a patient who underwent chemoradiotherapy. The sequence derives from a human donor with HPV-associated anogenital cancer. The V call is TRBV19, the J call TRBJ2-5; D is undetermined. Here the CDR3 DNA reads TGTGCCAGTAGTACCGACGTCAGCGAGACCCAGTACTTC. Residues: CASSTDVSETQYF. The full variable domain, in which reference TRBV19 and TRBJ2-5 provide the parts outside the CDR3, is DGGITQSPKYLFRKEGQNVTLSCEQNLNHDAMYWYRQDPGQGLRLIYYSQIVNDFQKGDIAEGYSVSREKKESFPLTVTSAQKNPTAFYLCASSTDVSETQYFGPGTRLLVL.